This is a list of T cell receptor beta chains from one sample in a study of T cells in Graves' hyperthyroidism and ophthalmopathy. Each CDR3 protein gets one entry after TCRdb re-called the multiplex PCR reads with MiXCR. The sample records a few hundred thousand distinct CDR3 sequences, around 20% being singletons. Material for sequencing was blood. These receptor sequences come from a woman in her 50s with Graves' hyperthyroidism. The CDR3 runs from the conserved cysteine through the conserved F or W. The D gene is left open where the match is weak. Clone size appears in some rows only: once, few, many, or a class for an expanded clone.

>few|TRBJ2-2|TRBV6-2/TRBV6-3|15|.
CASSYSTGSTGELFF
TGTGCCAGCAGTTACTCGACGGGTTCCACCGGGGAGCTGTTTTTT
>many|TRBJ1-6|TRBV12-3/TRBV12-4|13|.
CASSPGQNSPLHF
TGTGCCAGCAGTCCCGGACAGAATTCACCCCTCCACTTT
>many|TRBJ1-5|TRBV10-3|16|TRBD1
CAISDRRDSGHQPQHF
TGTGCCATCAGTGACCGACGGGACAGTGGCCACCAGCCCCAGCATTTT
>many|TRBJ2-7|TRBV2|11|.
CASSGGYEQYF
TGTGCCAGCAGTGGAGGCTACGAGCAGTACTTC
>many|TRBJ2-5|TRBV5-5|14|TRBD1
CASIKGQGQETQYF
TGTGCCAGCATCAAAGGACAGGGACAAGAGACCCAGTACTTC
>many|TRBJ2-1|TRBV18|16|.
CASSQDQGESYNEQFF
TGTGCCAGCTCACAGGATCAAGGGGAATCCTACAATGAGCAGTTCTTC
>few|TRBJ1-1|TRBV7-7|15|.
CASSHPCTGVGQAFF
TGTGCTAGCAGTCACCCTTGTACGGGAGTAGGACAGGCTTTCTTT
>many|TRBJ2-7|TRBV7-9|16|TRBD1
CASSTPRDRTPYEQYF
TGTGCCAGCAGCACCCCCCGGGACAGGACTCCCTACGAGCAGTACTTC
>many|TRBJ1-1|TRBV6-5|15|.
CASSYSRTMNTEAFF
TGTGCCAGCAGTTACTCCAGGACCATGAACACTGAAGCTTTCTTT
>few|TRBJ2-4|TRBV27|15|TRBD1
CASSSQGAGKNIQYF
TGTGCCAGCAGTTCGCAGGGGGCTGGCAAAAACATTCAGTACTTC
>few|TRBJ1-1|TRBV5-4|14|TRBD1
CASSRPDRDTEAFF
TGTGCCAGCAGCCGCCCCGACAGGGACACTGAAGCTTTCTTT
>once|TRBJ2-2|TRBV5-1|15|TRBD2
CASSSLAGVTGELFF
TGCGCCAGCAGCAGTCTAGCGGGCGTCACCGGGGAGCTGTTTTTT
>.|TRBJ1-3|TRBV7-8|15|.
CASTQYFKVGNTIYF
TGTGCCAGCACACAGTATTTCAAGGTTGGAAACACCATATATTTT
>many|TRBJ2-5|TRBV27|13|TRBD2
CASSPRTSGRGYF
TGTGCCAGCAGCCCCCGGACTAGCGGGAGAGGATACTTC
>few|TRBJ1-6|TRBV27|16|.
CASSLGGARVDSPLHF
TGTGCCAGCAGTTTGGGGGGGGCGCGGGTAGATTCACCCCTCCACTTT
>few|TRBJ2-4|TRBV10-1|14|.
CASSEDQTKNIQYF
TGCGCCAGCAGTGAGGACCAGACCAAAAACATTCAGTACTTC
>many|TRBJ1-1|TRBV5-5|14|.
CASSPGVGITEAFF
TGTGCCAGCAGCCCAGGGGTTGGGATCACTGAAGCTTTCTTT
>few|TRBJ1-5|TRBV20-1|13|.
CSAVPASNQPQHF
TGCAGTGCTGTCCCCGCGAGCAATCAGCCCCAGCATTTT
>many|TRBJ1-5|TRBV30|13|.
CAWSGGTNQPQHF
TGTGCCTGGAGCGGGGGGACCAATCAGCCCCAGCATTTT
>many|TRBJ2-7|TRBV3-1|11|.
CASSHAYEQYF
TGTGCCAGCAGCCATGCGTACGAGCAGTACTTC
>few|TRBJ1-2|TRBV6-5|13|.
CASSYTNSYGYTF
TGTGCCAGCAGTTACACGAACAGCTATGGCTACACCTTC
>many|TRBJ2-3|TRBV6-1|12|.
CASSRGGDTQYF
TGTGCCAGCAGCAGGGGTGGGGATACGCAGTATTTT
>many|TRBJ2-1|TRBV7-2|15|TRBD2
CASAGGASRFREQFF
TGTGCCAGCGCGGGGGGGGCTAGCCGGTTTCGTGAGCAGTTCTTC
>many|TRBJ2-5|TRBV11-3|17|TRBD1
CASSLSTQGAWRETQYF
TGTGCCAGCAGCTTATCAACACAGGGGGCTTGGAGGGAGACCCAGTACTTC
>few|TRBJ1-2|TRBV28|12|.
CASSSAPYGYTF
TGTGCCAGCAGTTCCGCGCCGTATGGCTACACCTTC
>few|TRBJ2-1|TRBV20-1|14|TRBD2
CSTQAGVSYNEQFF
TGCAGTACCCAAGCGGGGGTTTCCTACAATGAGCAGTTCTTC
>few|TRBJ2-7|TRBV20-1|12|.
CSASKQGYEQYF
TGCAGTGCTAGCAAACAGGGTTACGAGCAGTACTTC
>.|TRBJ1-2|TRBV5-6|17|TRBD1
CASSYGAPGQGPYGYTF
TGTGCCAGCAGTTATGGTGCCCCGGGACAGGGTCCCTATGGCTACACCTTC
>many|TRBJ1-1|TRBV5-6|17|.
CASRHQLGNIGNTEAFF
TGTGCCAGCAGGCATCAACTCGGGAACATCGGGAACACTGAAGCTTTCTTT
>many|TRBJ2-5|TRBV2|13|.
CASSRDIQETQYF
TGTGCCAGCAGCCGGGACATCCAAGAGACCCAGTACTTC
>few|TRBJ2-5|TRBV6-1|11|.
CASYGGASPNF
TGTGCCAGCTATGGCGGAGCGTCTCCCAACTTC
>once|TRBJ2-7|TRBV2|14|.
CASSPDRRTYEQYF
TGTGCCAGCAGCCCCGACAGGCGCACCTACGAGCAGTACTTC
>many|TRBJ2-7|TRBV10-3|14|.
CAISPKTGSYEQYF
TGTGCCATCAGTCCCAAAACAGGGTCCTACGAGCAGTACTTC
>.|TRBJ2-5|TRBV6-1|12|.
CASTIGGETQYF
TGTGCCAGCACTATTGGGGGAGAGACCCAGTACTTC
>many|TRBJ2-3|TRBV20-1|16|.
CSARVSAGFGTDTQYF
TGCAGTGCTAGAGTTTCGGCAGGGTTTGGCACAGATACGCAGTATTTT
>many|TRBJ2-1|TRBV24-1|19|TRBD1
CATSDPSSDRVGIRDEQFF
TGTGCCACCAGTGACCCCTCTTCCGACAGGGTCGGTATTAGAGATGAGCAGTTCTTC
>.|TRBJ2-6|TRBV5-1|16|.
CASSLVGGTGANVLTF
TGCGCCAGCAGCTTGGTGGGGGGCACTGGGGCCAACGTCCTGACTTTC
>few|TRBJ1-5|TRBV29-1|13|.
CSVAGAPNQPQHF
TGCAGCGTTGCAGGGGCGCCGAATCAGCCCCAGCATTTT
>many|TRBJ2-2|TRBV6-1|16|.
CASSELAGSVTGELFF
TGTGCCAGCAGTGAATTAGCAGGGTCGGTTACCGGGGAGCTGTTTTTT
>.|TRBJ1-1|TRBV7-3|14|.
CASSLADMNTEAFF
TGTGCCAGCAGCTTAGCTGACATGAACACTGAAGCTTTCTTT
>many|TRBJ1-2|TRBV5-1|12|.
CASSLEGLGYTF
TGCGCCAGCAGCTTGGAAGGGCTCGGCTACACCTTC